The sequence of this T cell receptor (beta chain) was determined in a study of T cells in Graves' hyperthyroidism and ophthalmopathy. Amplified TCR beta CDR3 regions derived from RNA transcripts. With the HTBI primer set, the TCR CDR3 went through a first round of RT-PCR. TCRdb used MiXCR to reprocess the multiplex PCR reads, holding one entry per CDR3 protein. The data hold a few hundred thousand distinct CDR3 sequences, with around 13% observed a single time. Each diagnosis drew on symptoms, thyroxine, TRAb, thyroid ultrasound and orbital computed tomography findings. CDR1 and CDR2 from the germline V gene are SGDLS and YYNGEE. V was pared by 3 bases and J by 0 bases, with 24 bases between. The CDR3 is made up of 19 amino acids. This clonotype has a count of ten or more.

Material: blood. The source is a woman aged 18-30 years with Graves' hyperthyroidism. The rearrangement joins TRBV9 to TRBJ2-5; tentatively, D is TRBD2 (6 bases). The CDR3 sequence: CASSAGDVSTREYQETQYF. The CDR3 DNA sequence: TGTGCCAGCAGCGCGGGGGACGTCTCAACCCGAGAGTACCAAGAGACCCAGTACTTC.